This T cell receptor (beta chain) came from a study of T-cell reconstitution after alpha-beta-depleted transplantation in children. Findings and caveats of the study: Expanded graft clones, several hundred of them, were reportedly the source of alpha-beta T cells about two months after transplant. From newly produced T cells came most of the T-cell counts and diversity one year after transplant. Recipient T cells and thymic progenitors that survived were the source of the high TCRbeta diversity seen at day 60 in some patients.

A TCRbeta library incorporating unique molecular identifiers was prepared. TCRdb re-called the PCR reads with MiXCR, one entry per CDR3 protein. The repertoire holds 500,000 to 750,000 distinct CDR3 sequences, with over 10% as singletons. About this clonotype itself: Its antigen is still unknown.

The CDR3 spans 19 residues. V was trimmed by 5 bases and J by 0 bases, leaving 20 bases between them. CDR1 is SGHAT and CDR2 is FQDESV in the germline V gene (reference sequence). Sequences were derived from PBMCs, mostly from graft donor cells, sampled 360 days after TCRalphabeta/CD19-depleted stem cell transplant. The receptor was isolated from a male patient under 18 who had a stem cell transplant for acute myeloid leukemia, so the T cells may come from the graft donor. V gene TRBV11-1 combines with J gene TRBJ2-6; weak D call: TRBD1 (6 bases). CDR3 sequence reads: CASSPSTGAPISGANVLTF. The DNA for the CDR3 is TGTGCCAGCAGCCCTTCGACAGGTGCCCCAATCTCTGGGGCCAACGTCCTGACTTTC.